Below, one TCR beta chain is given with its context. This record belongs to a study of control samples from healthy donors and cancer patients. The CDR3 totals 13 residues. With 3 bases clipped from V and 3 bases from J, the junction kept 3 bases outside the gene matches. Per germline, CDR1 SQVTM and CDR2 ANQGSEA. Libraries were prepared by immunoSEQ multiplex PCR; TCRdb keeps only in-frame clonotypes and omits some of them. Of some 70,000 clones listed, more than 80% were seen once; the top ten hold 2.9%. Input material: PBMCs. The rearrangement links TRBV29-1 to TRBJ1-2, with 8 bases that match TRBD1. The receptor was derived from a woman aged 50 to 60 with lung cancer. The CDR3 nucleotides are TGCAGCGTTGAGGGGGACAGGTACTATGGCTACACCTTC. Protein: CSVEGDRYYGYTF.